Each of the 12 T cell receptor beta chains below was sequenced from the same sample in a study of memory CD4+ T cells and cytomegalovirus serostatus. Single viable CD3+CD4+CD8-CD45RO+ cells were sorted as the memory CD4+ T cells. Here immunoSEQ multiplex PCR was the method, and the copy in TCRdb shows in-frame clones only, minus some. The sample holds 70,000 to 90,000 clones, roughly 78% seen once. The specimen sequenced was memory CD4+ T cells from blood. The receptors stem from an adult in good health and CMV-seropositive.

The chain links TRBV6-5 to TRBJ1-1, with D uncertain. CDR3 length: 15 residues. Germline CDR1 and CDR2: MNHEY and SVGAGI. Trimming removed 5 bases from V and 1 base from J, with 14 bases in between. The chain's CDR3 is CASSPGEGGNTEAFF. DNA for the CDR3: TGTGCCAGCAGTCCCGGCGAGGGAGGGAACACTGAAGCTTTCTTT.

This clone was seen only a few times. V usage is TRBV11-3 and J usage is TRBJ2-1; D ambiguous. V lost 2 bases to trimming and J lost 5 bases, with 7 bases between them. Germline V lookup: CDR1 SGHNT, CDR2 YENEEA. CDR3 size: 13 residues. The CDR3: CASSLRKNNEQFF. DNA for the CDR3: TGTGCCAGCAGCTTAAGGAAAAACAATGAGCAGTTCTTC.

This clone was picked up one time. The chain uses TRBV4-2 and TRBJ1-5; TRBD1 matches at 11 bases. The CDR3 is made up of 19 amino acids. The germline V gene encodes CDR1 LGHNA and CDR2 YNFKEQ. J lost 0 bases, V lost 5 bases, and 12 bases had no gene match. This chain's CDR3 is CASSAQGQGGSYSNQPQHF. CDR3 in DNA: TGTGCCAGCAGCGCCCAGGGACAGGGGGGTTCCTATAGCAATCAGCCCCAGCATTTT.

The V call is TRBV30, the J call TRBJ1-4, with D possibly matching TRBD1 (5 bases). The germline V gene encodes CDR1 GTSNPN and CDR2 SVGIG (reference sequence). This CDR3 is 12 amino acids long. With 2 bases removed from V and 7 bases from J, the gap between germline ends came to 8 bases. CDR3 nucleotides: TGTGCCTGGAGTATCGGGGGTGAAAAACTGTTTTTT. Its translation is CAWSIGGEKLFF.

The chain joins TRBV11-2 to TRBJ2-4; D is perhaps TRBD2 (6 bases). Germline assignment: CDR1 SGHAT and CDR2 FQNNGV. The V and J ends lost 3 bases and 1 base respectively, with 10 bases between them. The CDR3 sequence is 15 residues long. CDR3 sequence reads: CASSFTGEAKNIQYF. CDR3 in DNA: TGTGCCAGCAGCTTTACGGGAGAGGCCAAAAACATTCAGTACTTC.

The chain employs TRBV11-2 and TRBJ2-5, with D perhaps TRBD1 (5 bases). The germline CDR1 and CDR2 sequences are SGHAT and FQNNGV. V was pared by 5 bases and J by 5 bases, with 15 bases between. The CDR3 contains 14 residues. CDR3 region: CASSVEGPGETQYF. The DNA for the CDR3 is TGTGCCAGCAGCGTCGAAGGCCCAGGGGAGACCCAGTACTTC. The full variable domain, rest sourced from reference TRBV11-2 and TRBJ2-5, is EAGVAQSPRYKIIEKRQSVAFWCNPISGHATLYWYQQILGQGPKLLIQFQNNGVVDDSQLPKDRFSAERLKGVDSTLKIQPAKLEDSAVYLCASSVEGPGETQYFGPGTRLLVL.

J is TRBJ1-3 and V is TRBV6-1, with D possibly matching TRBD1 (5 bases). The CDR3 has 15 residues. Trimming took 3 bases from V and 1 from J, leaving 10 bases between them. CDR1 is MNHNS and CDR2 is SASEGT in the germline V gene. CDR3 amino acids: CASSDRVISGNTIYF. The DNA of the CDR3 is TGTGCCAGCAGTGACAGGGTAATTTCTGGAAACACCATATATTTT.

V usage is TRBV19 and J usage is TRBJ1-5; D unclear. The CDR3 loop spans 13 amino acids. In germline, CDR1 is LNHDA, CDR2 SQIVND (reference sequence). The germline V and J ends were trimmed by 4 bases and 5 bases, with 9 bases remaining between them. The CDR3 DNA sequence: TGTGCCAGTAGTACCATAACCCATCAGCCCCAGCATTTT. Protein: CASSTITHQPQHF.

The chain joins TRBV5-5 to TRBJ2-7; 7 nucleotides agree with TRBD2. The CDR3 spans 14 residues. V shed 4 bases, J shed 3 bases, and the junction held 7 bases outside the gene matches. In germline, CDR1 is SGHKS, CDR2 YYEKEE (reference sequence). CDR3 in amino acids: CASSPGGGNYEQYV. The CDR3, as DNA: TGTGCCAGCAGCCCGGGGGGAGGGAACTACGAGCAGTACGTC.

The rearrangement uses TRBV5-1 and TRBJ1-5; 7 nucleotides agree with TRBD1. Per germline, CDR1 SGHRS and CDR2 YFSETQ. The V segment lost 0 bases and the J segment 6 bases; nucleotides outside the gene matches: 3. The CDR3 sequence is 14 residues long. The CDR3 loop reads CASSLGQGGQPQHF. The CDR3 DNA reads TGCGCCAGCAGCTTGGGACAGGGAGGTCAGCCCCAGCATTTT.

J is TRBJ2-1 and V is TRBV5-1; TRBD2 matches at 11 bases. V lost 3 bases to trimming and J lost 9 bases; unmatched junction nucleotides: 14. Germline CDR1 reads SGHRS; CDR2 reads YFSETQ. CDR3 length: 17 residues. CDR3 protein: CASSSYLAGGPGREQFF. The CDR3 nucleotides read TGCGCCAGCAGCTCCTACTTAGCGGGAGGGCCAGGGCGTGAGCAGTTCTTC. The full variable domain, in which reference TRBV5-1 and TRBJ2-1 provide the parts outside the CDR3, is KAGVTQTPRYLIKTRGQQVTLSCSPISGHRSVSWYQQTPGQGLQFLFEYFSETQRNKGNFPGRFSGRQFSNSRSEMNVSTLELGDSALYLCASSSYLAGGPGREQFFGPGTRLTVL.

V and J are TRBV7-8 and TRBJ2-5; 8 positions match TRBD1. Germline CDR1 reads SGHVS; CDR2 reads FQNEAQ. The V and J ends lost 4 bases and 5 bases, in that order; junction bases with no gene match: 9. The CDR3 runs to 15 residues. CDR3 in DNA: TGTGCCAGCAGCTATGGACAGGGTCGAGTGGAGACCCAGTACTTC. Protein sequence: CASSYGQGRVETQYF.